This TCR beta chain was identified during a study of cytomegalovirus exposure and HLA in healthy donors. Both 60 Vbeta primers and 13 Jbeta primers went into the PCR. The data were produced by immunoSEQ multiplex PCR, yet TCRdb's version contains in-frame clones alone and is incomplete. The repertoire holds 55,000 to 80,000 clones, with around 80% as singletons. Per germline, CDR1 GTSNPN and CDR2 SVGIG (reference sequence). Trimming removed 3 bases from V and 2 bases from J; junction bases left unmatched: 9. This CDR3 has 16 residues. The sample comprised PBMCs. This clonotype originated in a woman in her forties in good health and CMV-seropositive. The chain couples TRBV30 to TRBJ2-1; 8 bases align to TRBD2. The CDR3 DNA follows: TGTGCCTGGAGAGCACAGCGGGGGTTAGCCTACAATGAGCAGTTCTTC. This encodes CAWRAQRGLAYNEQFF.